The 15 T cell receptor beta chains listed next were all sequenced from one sample in a study of blood T cell repertoires in COVID-19 (dated by TCRdb to 2018 to 2021). The library relied on the immunoSEQ multiplex PCR assay. The table comes from immuneACCESS by way of TCRdb, which keeps in-frame sequences with V and J called. Part of the clones is missing from these tables; in studies checked, under half for an unresolved V gene and the rest for unknown reasons. The sample table contains roughly 250,000 clones; only one count was recorded for approximately 85% of them. The ten top clones hold about 4.3% of the sample. The sequencing input was PBMCs or T cells enriched from blood (not recorded which). Receptors were obtained from a woman under 40 who had recovered from COVID-19.

The rearrangement joins TRBV4-1 to TRBJ1-2; 7 nucleotides align to TRBD1. This CDR3 comprises 14 residues. Germline CDR1 MGHRA, CDR2 YSYEKL. J lost 6 bases, V lost 0 bases, and 4 bases had no gene match. The CDR3 DNA reads TGCGCCAGCAGCCAAGATCGGCAGGGGGATGGCTACACCTTC. It specifies CASSQDRQGDGYTF.

DNA of the CDR3: TGTGCCAGCAGTTACTCACCCCGGGAGACCCAGTACTTC. Translated, it gives CASSYSPRETQYF. The chain carries TRBV6-5 and TRBJ2-5; D gene unclear. The ends were cut back, 0 bases at V and 5 bases at J, with 7 bases in the middle. CDR1 is MNHEY, CDR2 SVGAGI, per germline. This CDR3 has 13 amino acids.

The rearrangement links TRBV30 to TRBJ1-5, with a possible D match to TRBD1 (5 bases). From germline, CDR1 is GTSNPN and CDR2 SVGIG (reference sequence). The CDR3 totals 13 residues. Trimming stripped 4 bases from V and 4 bases from J, with 11 bases between. This chain's CDR3 is CAWKGQPNQPQHF. The CDR3 bases are TGTGCCTGGAAGGGGCAGCCTAATCAGCCCCAGCATTTT.

The chain is built from TRBV11-2 and TRBJ2-7; 8 nucleotides agree with TRBD2. The junction had 12 bases not matched to a gene; V was cut back by 3 bases and J by 2 bases. The CDR3 covers 17 residues. Germline V lookup: CDR1 SGHAT, CDR2 FQNNGV. CDR3 protein: CASSFETRRRGAYEQYF. The CDR3 nucleotides are TGTGCCAGCAGCTTCGAGACCCGCCGGCGGGGGGCCTACGAGCAGTACTTC.

This chain uses TRBV7-8 with TRBJ2-5, with TRBD1 matching 7 bases. Germline CDR1 and CDR2: SGHVS and FQNEAQ. V was pared by 1 base and J by 2 bases, with 10 bases of the junction left unmatched. This CDR3 spans 17 amino acids. The CDR3 is CASSLVTGVSGQETQYF. CDR3 coding DNA: TGTGCCAGCAGCTTAGTTACAGGGGTTTCTGGACAAGAGACCCAGTACTTC.

The gene calls are TRBV5-4 and TRBJ2-1; 7 positions match TRBD2. The CDR3 is 15 residues long. Trimming removed 0 bases from V and 10 bases from J; junction bases left unmatched: 10. Germline CDR1 reads SGHNT; CDR2 reads YYREEE (reference sequence). The CDR3 nucleotides are TGTGCCAGCAGCTTGGAGGGAGGGCCCTTTTTAGAGCAGTTCTTC. Its translation: CASSLEGGPFLEQFF. Looking up the rest from reference TRBV5-4 and TRBJ2-1 gives the full variable domain: ETGVTQSPTHLIKTRGQQVTLRCSSQSGHNTVSWYQQALGQGPQFIFQYYREEENGRGNFPPRFSGLQFPNYSSELNVNALELDDSALYLCASSLEGGPFLEQFFGPGTRLTVL.

The chain is built from TRBV6-5 and TRBJ2-7; tentatively, D is TRBD1 (6 bases). CDR3 length equals 13 residues. V lost 8 bases and J lost 2, with 13 bases in between. The germline gives CDR1 MNHEY, CDR2 SVGAGI. Here the CDR3 reads CASSIDRTYEQYF. For the CDR3, the DNA is TGTGCCAGCTCGATCGACAGGACCTACGAGCAGTACTTC.

This chain uses TRBV7-9 with TRBJ2-1, with D perhaps TRBD2 (6 bases). Trimming removed 5 bases from V and 6 bases from J, with 23 bases in between. Germline V gives CDR1 SEHNR, CDR2 FQNEAQ (reference sequence). The CDR3 loop spans 17 amino acids. CDR3 in amino acids: CASSQLSTSRGVNEQFF. In DNA, the CDR3 is TGTGCCAGCAGCCAATTATCCACTAGCCGCGGCGTCAATGAGCAGTTCTTC.

This clone was counted between two and nine times. The V gene is TRBV28, the J gene TRBJ2-7, with TRBD2 matching 14 bases. CDR1 and CDR2 from the germline V gene are MDHEN and SYDVKM. CDR3 length: 19 amino acids. Trimming at V came to 3 bases and at J to 0 bases, leaving 10 bases not matched to a gene. DNA of the CDR3: TGTGCCAGCAGTTTCCCCGGACTAGCGGGGGGCCGTCGCTCCTACGAGCAGTACTTC. Translating it yields CASSFPGLAGGRRSYEQYF.

The chain combines TRBV9 with TRBJ1-2, with a tentative D call TRBD1 (5 bases). The germline V gene has CDR1 SGDLS and CDR2 YYNGEE. The CDR3 sequence is 12 residues long. The ends were cut back, 1 base at V and 4 bases at J, with 5 bases in the middle. The CDR3 nucleotides read TGTGCCAGCAGCGTACAGGGCTATGGCTACACCTTC. Protein product: CASSVQGYGYTF.

The J gene is TRBJ1-5, the V gene TRBV20-1; possibly TRBD1 for D (5 bases). Germline lookup yields CDR1 DFQATT and CDR2 SNEGSKA (reference sequence). Trimming removed 6 bases from V and 3 bases from J, with 18 bases in between. This CDR3 contains 15 residues. The CDR3 DNA sequence: TGCAGTGCCAGTCTCGGGGGGGGGTTCAATCAGCCCCAGCATTTT. This translates into CSASLGGGFNQPQHF.

This clone has just one count. In DNA form, the CDR3 reads TGCGCCAGCAGCTTGGACACACAAGAGACCCAGTACTTC. It is translated as CASSLDTQETQYF. The chain recombines TRBV5-1 with TRBJ2-5; D call uncertain. The germline V and J ends were trimmed by 0 bases and 2 bases, with 5 bases remaining between them. In germline, CDR1 is SGHRS, CDR2 YFSETQ. The CDR3 spans 13 residues.

The V gene is TRBV19, the J gene TRBJ2-7, with TRBD2 matching 11 bases. Germline loops: CDR1 LNHDA, CDR2 SQIVND (reference sequence). This CDR3 comprises 14 residues. V lost 3 bases, J lost 3 bases, and 1 base stayed unmatched. The CDR3 DNA follows: TGTGCCAGTAGTATGCTAGCGGGGGGCTACGAGCAGTACTTC. This encodes CASSMLAGGYEQYF.

CDR3 sequence reads: CASSLLGTGGYEQYF. The CDR3 DNA is TGTGCCAGCAGCCTCCTTGGGACAGGGGGCTACGAGCAGTACTTC. V is TRBV28 and J is TRBJ2-7, with 11 bases lining up with TRBD1. V was clipped by 6 bases and J by 3 bases; unmatched bases: 7. This CDR3 has 15 residues. In germline, CDR1 is MDHEN, CDR2 SYDVKM.

The CDR3 DNA reads as TGTGCCAGTAGTATAGAGGCCGAGACAGCCTACCATTCACCCCTCCACTTT. This gives the protein CASSIEAETAYHSPLHF. J is TRBJ1-6 and V is TRBV19; D might be TRBD1 (5 bases). Germline V gene lookup returns CDR1 LNHDA and CDR2 SQIVND (reference sequence). The CDR3 contains 17 residues. Deletions cut 0 bases from V and 8 bases from J, with 17 bases between.